This T cell receptor (beta chain) was sequenced for a study of CD4+ T cells in melanoma. Of note for this clone: The target antigen is unknown.

Data came from immunoSEQ multiplex PCR; TCRdb stores just in-frame clones and leaves some out. The sample includes around 12,000 clones, 66% of them seen just once. Study-wide results and caveats: CD8+ T cell, macrophage and B cell function reportedly correlated with neoantigen-specific CD4+ T cells. Neoantigen-specific CD4+ T cells in melanoma reportedly had diverse differentiation states.

The CDR3 is made up of 14 amino acids. V was shortened by 2 bases and J by 0 bases, with 7 bases between the two germline ends. In germline, CDR1 is LNHDA, CDR2 SQIVND (reference sequence). The sequence came from a human donor with melanoma. Source material: cells from a culture (not recorded whether cultured in vitro). The V and J genes are TRBV19 and TRBJ1-2; D call uncertain. The CDR3 DNA reads as TGTGCCAGTAGTATAAACACAGCTAACTATGGCTACACCTTC. Amino acids: CASSINTANYGYTF.